The entry below describes one T cell receptor (beta chain). The antigen remains undetermined. The data are from a study of T cells in Graves' hyperthyroidism and ophthalmopathy. Graves' hyperthyroidism qualified as stable when ophthalmopathy did not progress within 18 months. Patients aged 18 to 65 with hyperthyroidism were newly diagnosed, with duration under 2 months. V dropped 1 base and J dropped 1 base, with 8 bases sitting between them. CDR3 size: 15 residues. Germline V gives CDR1 SNHLY, CDR2 FYNNEI. RNA transcripts yielded amplified TCR beta CDR3 regions. HTBI primers drove first-round RT-PCR of the TCR CDR3. A single record per CDR3 protein comes from TCRdb applying MiXCR to the multiplex PCR reads. The data hold approximately 420,000 distinct CDR3 sequences, with approximately 15% observed a single time. Study findings and constraints: Most expanded thyroid clonotypes above 0.001 also appeared in blood.

This clonotype was sampled from a woman younger than 45 with Graves' hyperthyroidism. The sequenced sample consisted of blood. The chain combines TRBV2 with TRBJ1-5; D uncertain. The CDR3 DNA reads TGTGCCAGCAGTGAAGGGGTTGGGAGCAATCAGCCCCAGCATTTT. Encoded protein: CASSEGVGSNQPQHF.